This paragraph covers one TCR beta chain sequence. Its specificity is not known. The CDR3 is 16 residues long. The treatment denotes: approximately 9-day PBMC culture with coronavirus spike peptide pools or control peptides (ViraFEST assay). This specimen comes from a study of vaccination and CD4 T cells after COVID-19. Study context: Two of the convalescents were Hispanic, and convalescents were six males and four females. Overlapping SARS-CoV-2, HCoV-NL63, HCoV-OC43 and HCoV-229E spike peptides stimulated the cells.

The assay that was used to sequence DNA from cultured CD4+ T cells was the Oncomine TCR Beta short-read assay. TCRdb re-called the PCR reads through MiXCR, storing one row per CDR3 protein. Of 9,500 to 15,000 distinct CDR3 sequences detected, approximately 55% appear once; the ten largest clones hold roughly 22%. Study-wide findings and caveats: Convalescent patients were relatively few, and early post-infection timepoints were missing.

The source is a human donor who had recovered from COVID-19. The chain links TRBV12-2 to TRBJ2-3; no DNA check was done on the table's D call, TRBD1. TRBV12-2 is a pseudogene locus. The sample taken for sequencing was CD4+ T cells from blood, cultured in vitro. This CDR3 is CASRLGGREITDTQYF. The CDR3, as DNA: TGTGCAAGTCGCTTAGGTGGCAGGGAAATCACAGATACGCAGTATTTT.